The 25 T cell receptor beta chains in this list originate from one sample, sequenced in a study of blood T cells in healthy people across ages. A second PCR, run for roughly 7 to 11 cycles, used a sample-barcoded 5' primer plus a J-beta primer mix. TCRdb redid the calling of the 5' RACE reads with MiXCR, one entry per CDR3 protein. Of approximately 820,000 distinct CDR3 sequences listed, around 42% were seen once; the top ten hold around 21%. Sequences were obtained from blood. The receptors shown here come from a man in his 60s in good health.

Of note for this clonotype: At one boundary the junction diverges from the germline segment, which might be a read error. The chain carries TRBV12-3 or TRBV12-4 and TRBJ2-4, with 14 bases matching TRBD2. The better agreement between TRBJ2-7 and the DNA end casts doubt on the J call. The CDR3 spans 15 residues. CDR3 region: CANSQGLAGDHEQYF. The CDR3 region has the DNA TGTGCCAACAGTCAGGGACTAGCGGGGGATCACGAGCAGTACTTC.

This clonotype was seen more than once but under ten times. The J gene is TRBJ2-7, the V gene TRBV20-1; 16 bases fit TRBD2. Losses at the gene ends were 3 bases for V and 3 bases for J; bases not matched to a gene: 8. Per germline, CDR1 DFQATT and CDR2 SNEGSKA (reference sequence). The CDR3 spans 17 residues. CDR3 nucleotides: TGCAGTGCTAGCCCCGGGACTAGCGGGGGGGTCCTCTACGAGCAGTACTTC. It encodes CSASPGTSGGVLYEQYF.

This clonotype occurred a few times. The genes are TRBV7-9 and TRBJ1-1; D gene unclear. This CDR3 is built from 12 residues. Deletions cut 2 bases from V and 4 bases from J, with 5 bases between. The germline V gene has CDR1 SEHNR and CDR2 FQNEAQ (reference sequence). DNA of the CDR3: TGTGCCAGCAGCTTACGTCGCACTGAAGCTTTCTTT. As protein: CASSLRRTEAFF. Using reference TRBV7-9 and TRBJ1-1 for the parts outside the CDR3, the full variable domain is DTGVSQNPRHKITKRGQNVTFRCDPISEHNRLYWYRQTLGQGPEFLTYFQNEAQLEKSRLLSDRFSAERPKGSFSTLEIQRTEQGDSAMYLCASSLRRTEAFFGQGTRLTVV.

DNA of the CDR3: TGTGCCAGCGGGAAAGCAACCGGGACAGGGATCCACGAGCAGTACTTC. Amino acid sequence: CASGKATGTGIHEQYF. The V and J genes are TRBV28 and TRBJ2-7; 9 nucleotides match TRBD1. The germline CDR1 and CDR2 sequences are MDHEN and SYDVKM. This CDR3 is 16 amino acids long. V trimming: 8 bases; J trimming: 5 bases; junction bases outside the gene matches: 16.

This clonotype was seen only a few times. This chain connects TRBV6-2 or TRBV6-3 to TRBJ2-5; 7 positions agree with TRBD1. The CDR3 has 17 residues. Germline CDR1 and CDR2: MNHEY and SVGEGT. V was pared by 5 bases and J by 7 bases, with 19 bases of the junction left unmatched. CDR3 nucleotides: TGTGCCAGCAGTCCTTACAGCGACAGGGCCTACGGCGGGACCCAGTACTTC. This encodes CASSPYSDRAYGGTQYF.

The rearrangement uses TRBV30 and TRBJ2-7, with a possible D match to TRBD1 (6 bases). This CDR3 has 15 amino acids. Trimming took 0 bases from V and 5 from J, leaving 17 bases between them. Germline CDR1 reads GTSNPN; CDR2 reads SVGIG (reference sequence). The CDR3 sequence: CAWSVQTGWENEQYF. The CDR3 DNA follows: TGTGCCTGGAGTGTACAAACAGGGTGGGAAAACGAGCAGTACTTC.

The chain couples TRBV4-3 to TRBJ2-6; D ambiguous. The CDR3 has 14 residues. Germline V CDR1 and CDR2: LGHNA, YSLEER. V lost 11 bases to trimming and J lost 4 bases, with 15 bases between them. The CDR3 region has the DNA TGCGCCTCAGCCCAGGTGGTCGGGGCCAACGTCCTGACTTTC. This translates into CASAQVVGANVLTF.

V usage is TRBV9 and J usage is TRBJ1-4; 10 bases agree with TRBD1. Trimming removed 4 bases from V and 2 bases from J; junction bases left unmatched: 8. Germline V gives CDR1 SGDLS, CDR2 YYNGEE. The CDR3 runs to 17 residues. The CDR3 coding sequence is TGTGCCAGCAGCCCTCGGGACAGGGGAGCGACTAATGAAAAACTGTTTTTT. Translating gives CASSPRDRGATNEKLFF.

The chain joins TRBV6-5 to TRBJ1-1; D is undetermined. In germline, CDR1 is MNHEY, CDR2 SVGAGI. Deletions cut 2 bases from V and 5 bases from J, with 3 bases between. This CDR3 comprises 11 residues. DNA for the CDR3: TGTGCCAGCAGTTACGGTACTGAAGCTTTCTTT. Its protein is CASSYGTEAFF.

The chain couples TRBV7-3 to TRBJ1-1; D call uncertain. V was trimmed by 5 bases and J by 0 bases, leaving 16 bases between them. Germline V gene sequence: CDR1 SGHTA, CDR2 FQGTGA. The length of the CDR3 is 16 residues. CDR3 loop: CASSPTPHTLNTEAFF. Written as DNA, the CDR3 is TGTGCCAGCAGCCCCACCCCCCACACGTTGAACACTGAAGCTTTCTTT.

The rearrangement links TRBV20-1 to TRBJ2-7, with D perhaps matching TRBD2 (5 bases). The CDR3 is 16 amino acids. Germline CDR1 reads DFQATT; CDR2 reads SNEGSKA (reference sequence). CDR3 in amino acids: CSPFKRSQRSSYEQYF. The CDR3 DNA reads TGCAGCCCGTTCAAGCGCAGCCAGCGGAGCTCCTACGAGCAGTACTTC.

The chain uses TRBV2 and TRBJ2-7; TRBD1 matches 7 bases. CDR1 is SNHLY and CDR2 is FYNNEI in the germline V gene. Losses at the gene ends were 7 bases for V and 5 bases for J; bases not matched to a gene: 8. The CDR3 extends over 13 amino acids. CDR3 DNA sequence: TGTGCCAGCACTATTCAGGGGGTGAACGAGCAGTACTTC. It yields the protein CASTIQGVNEQYF.

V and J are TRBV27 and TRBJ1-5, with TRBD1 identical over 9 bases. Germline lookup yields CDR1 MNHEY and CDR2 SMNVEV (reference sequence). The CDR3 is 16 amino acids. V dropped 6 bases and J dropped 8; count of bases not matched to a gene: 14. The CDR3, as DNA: TGTGCCAGCAGACGAGCCGGGACAGGGCTAGAGGAGCCCCAGCATTTT. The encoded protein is CASRRAGTGLEEPQHF.

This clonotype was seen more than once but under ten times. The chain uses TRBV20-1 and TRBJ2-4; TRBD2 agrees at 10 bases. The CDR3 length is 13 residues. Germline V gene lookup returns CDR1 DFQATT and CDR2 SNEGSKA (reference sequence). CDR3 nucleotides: TGCAGCGTGGACGGACTAGCGGCAAACATTCAGTACTTC. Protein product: CSVDGLAANIQYF.

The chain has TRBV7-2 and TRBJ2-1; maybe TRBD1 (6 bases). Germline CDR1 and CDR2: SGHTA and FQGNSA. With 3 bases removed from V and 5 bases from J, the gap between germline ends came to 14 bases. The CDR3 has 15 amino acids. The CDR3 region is CASSLDSSVDNEQFF. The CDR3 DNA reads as TGTGCCAGCAGCTTGGACAGTTCGGTAGACAATGAGCAGTTCTTC.

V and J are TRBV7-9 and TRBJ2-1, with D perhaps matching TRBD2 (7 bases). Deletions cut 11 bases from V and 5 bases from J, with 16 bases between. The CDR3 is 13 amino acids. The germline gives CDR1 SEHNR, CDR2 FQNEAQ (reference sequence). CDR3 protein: CALGGGLDNEQFF. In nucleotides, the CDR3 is TGTGCCCTAGGGGGGGGCCTCGACAATGAGCAGTTCTTC.

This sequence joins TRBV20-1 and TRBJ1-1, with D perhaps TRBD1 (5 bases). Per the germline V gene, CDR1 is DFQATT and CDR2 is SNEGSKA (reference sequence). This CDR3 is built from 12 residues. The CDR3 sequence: CRGQGLNTEAFF. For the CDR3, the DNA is TGCAGAGGCCAGGGCTTGAACACTGAAGCTTTCTTT.

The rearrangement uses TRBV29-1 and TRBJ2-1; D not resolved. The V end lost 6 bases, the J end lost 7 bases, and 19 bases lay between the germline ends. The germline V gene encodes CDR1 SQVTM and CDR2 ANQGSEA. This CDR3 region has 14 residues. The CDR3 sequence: CSVGSRWPENEQFF. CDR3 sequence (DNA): TGCAGCGTGGGGTCTAGATGGCCTGAGAATGAGCAGTTCTTC.

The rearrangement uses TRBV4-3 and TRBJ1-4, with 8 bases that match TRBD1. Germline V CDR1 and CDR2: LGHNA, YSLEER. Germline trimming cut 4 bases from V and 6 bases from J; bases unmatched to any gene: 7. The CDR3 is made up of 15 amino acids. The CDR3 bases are TGCGCCAGCAGCCCGGACAGGGCTCCCTATGAAAAACTGTTTTTT. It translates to CASSPDRAPYEKLFF.

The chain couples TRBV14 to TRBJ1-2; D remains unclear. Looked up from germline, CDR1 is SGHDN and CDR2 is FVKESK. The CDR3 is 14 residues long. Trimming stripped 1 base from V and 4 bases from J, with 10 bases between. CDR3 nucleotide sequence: TGTGCCAGCAGCCAAGCCGCAGACTTCTATGGCTACACCTTC. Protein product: CASSQAADFYGYTF.

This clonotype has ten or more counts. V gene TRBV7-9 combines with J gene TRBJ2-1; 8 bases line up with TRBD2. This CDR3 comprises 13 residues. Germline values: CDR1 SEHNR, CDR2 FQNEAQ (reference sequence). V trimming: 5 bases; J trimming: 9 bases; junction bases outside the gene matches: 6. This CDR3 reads CASSTTAGGEQFF. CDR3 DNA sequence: TGTGCCAGCAGCACCACGGCGGGGGGTGAGCAGTTCTTC.

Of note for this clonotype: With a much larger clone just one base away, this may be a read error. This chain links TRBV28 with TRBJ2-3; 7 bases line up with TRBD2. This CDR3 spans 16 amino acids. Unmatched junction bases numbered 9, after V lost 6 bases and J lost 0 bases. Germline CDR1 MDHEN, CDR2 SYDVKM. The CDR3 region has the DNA TGTGCCAGCAGCAGGTGGGGGGGGTCTAGCACAGATACGCAGTATTTT. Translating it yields CASSRWGGSSTDTQYF.

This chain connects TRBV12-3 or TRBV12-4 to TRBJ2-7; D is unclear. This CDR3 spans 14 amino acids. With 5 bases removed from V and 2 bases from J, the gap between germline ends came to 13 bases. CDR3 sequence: CASSVAGMAYEQYF. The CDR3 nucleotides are TGTGCCAGCAGTGTGGCAGGAATGGCCTACGAGCAGTACTTC.

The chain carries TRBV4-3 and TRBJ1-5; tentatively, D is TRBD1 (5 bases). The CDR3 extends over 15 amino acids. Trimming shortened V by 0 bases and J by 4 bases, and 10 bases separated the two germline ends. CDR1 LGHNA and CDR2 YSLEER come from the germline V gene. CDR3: CASSQDYTGNQPQHF. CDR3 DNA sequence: TGCGCCAGCAGCCAAGATTACACAGGTAATCAGCCCCAGCATTTT.

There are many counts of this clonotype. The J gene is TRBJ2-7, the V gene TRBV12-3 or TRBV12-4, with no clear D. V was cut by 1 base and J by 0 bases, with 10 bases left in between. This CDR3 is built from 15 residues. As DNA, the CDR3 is TGTGCCAGCAGTTTAGGCCCCCAGGACTCCTACGAGCAGTACTTC. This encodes CASSLGPQDSYEQYF.